This TCR beta chain was captured by sequencing in a study of early T cells in non-severe SARS-CoV-2 infection. Study details: Sequenced material consisted of bulk RNA (from unsorted whole blood), and chains were unpaired.

One entry per CDR3 protein results from TCRdb running MiXCR on the 5' RACE reads. The data show 40,000 to 55,000 distinct CDR3 sequences, with less than 8.5% seen just once and under 9.5% held by the top ten. Material: whole blood. This TCR was recovered from an adult who was a healthcare worker with PCR-confirmed SARS-CoV-2 infection or an uninfected control (not recorded which).

The CDR3 here is CASSRHRDQETQYF. CDR3 coding DNA: TGTGCCAGCAGCCGCCACAGGGACCAAGAGACCCAGTACTTC. V gene TRBV3-1 combines with J gene TRBJ2-5; D possibly corresponds to TRBD1 (6 bases). The CDR3 covers 14 residues. Germline V lookup: CDR1 LGHDT, CDR2 YNNKEL (reference sequence). Trimming took 4 bases from V and 0 from J, leaving 9 bases between them.